The rows below give T cell receptor beta chains drawn from one sample of a study of radiation and T cells in renal cell carcinoma. Method: immunoSEQ multiplex PCR; TCRdb's copy keeps in-frame clones and lacks some. The table lists fewer than 30,000 clones, more than 65% of them singletons. The sequences come from blood, collected from a patient whose treatment included radiotherapy and nephrectomy. The receptors here all came from a man in his sixties with renal cell carcinoma. The CDR3 runs from the conserved cysteine through the conserved F or W. D genes are given only for firm matches. Size is stated for part of the rows, as once, few or many counts, or as a class when the clone is expanded.

abundance,v_gene,j_gene,d_gene,CDR3aa,CDR3nt
.,TRBV30,TRBJ2-4,TRBD1,CAWSGDRGDIQYF,TGTGCCTGGAGTGGCGACAGGGGAGACATTCAGTACTTC
.,TRBV15,TRBJ2-7,.,CATSRDGGYSYEQYF,TGTGCCACCAGCAGAGATGGAGGATACTCCTACGAGCAGTACTTC
few,TRBV2,TRBJ1-4,TRBD1,CASRRAGGLNEKLFF,TGTGCCAGCAGGAGGGCAGGGGGCTTAAATGAAAAACTGTTTTTT
.,TRBV19,TRBJ1-2,.,CASSLGLANYGYTF,TGTGCCAGTAGCCTCGGGTTAGCTAACTATGGCTACACCTTC
few,TRBV5-1,TRBJ2-7,.,CASSTDGLPYEQYF,TGCGCCAGCAGCACCGACGGCCTTCCCTACGAGCAGTACTTC
.,TRBV5-1,TRBJ2-5,TRBD2,CASSFGGSSETQYF,TGCGCCAGCAGCTTCGGCGGGAGCTCGGAGACCCAGTACTTC
.,TRBV15,TRBJ2-7,TRBD1,CATSRGRTGGNEQYF,TGTGCCACCAGCAGAGGGAGGACAGGGGGCAACGAGCAGTACTTC
.,TRBV5-1,TRBJ2-7,.,CASQRRRVSYEQYF,TGCGCCAGCCAACGGCGGCGGGTCTCCTACGAGCAGTACTTC
.,TRBV11-3,TRBJ2-1,.,CASSLGGEGQFF,TGTGCCAGCAGCTTAGGGGGGGAAGGGCAGTTCTTC
.,TRBV11-2,TRBJ1-2,.,CASSKAYFRGGGGYTF,TGTGCCAGCAGCAAAGCTTATTTCCGGGGGGGCGGTGGCTACACCTTC
.,TRBV11-2,TRBJ2-3,.,CASSLALDTQYF,TGTGCCAGCAGCTTAGCTCTGGATACGCAGTATTTT
.,TRBV7-9,TRBJ2-5,TRBD2,CASIGGSGQSETQYF,TGTGCCAGCATCGGGGGGTCGGGTCAGTCAGAGACCCAGTACTTC
.,TRBV21-1,TRBJ2-5,.,CASGGPIAGGCETQYF,TGTGCCAGCGGGGGGCCTATAGCGGGAGGTTGTGAGACCCAGTACTTC
few,TRBV18,TRBJ1-6,TRBD1,CASSTTGGDNSPLHF,TGTGCCAGCTCAACCACAGGGGGAGATAATTCACCCCTCCACTTT
once,TRBV5-6,TRBJ2-5,TRBD2,CASSSTSGTQETQYF,TGTGCCAGCAGCTCCACTAGCGGGACCCAAGAGACCCAGTACTTC
once,TRBV7-2,TRBJ2-1,TRBD2,CASSLALASGNNEQFF,TGTGCCAGCAGCTTAGCGCTGGCTAGCGGAAACAATGAGCAGTTCTTC
once,TRBV19,TRBJ2-1,TRBD1,CASIGSWTGYNEQFF,TGTGCCAGTATAGGGAGTTGGACAGGATACAATGAGCAGTTCTTC
.,TRBV7-2,TRBJ2-1,TRBD2,CASSFRLAGGYEQFF,TGTGCCAGCAGCTTTAGACTAGCGGGAGGGTATGAGCAGTTCTTC
.,TRBV29-1,TRBJ2-2,.,CSVERKLGGAGELFF,TGCAGCGTTGAGCGAAAATTAGGGGGAGCCGGGGAGCTGTTTTTT
.,TRBV9,TRBJ2-1,.,CASSVVNQGEQFF,TGTGCCAGCAGCGTAGTGAACCAGGGTGAGCAGTTCTTC